These T cell receptor beta chains were read from a single sample in a study of T cell changes during pregnancy in multiple sclerosis. Data came from immunoSEQ multiplex PCR; TCRdb stores just in-frame clones and leaves some out. The top ten hold approximately 2.5% of the sample, which has about 68,000 clones, about nine tenths seen once. Source: peripheral blood, taken in the first trimester of pregnancy. These receptors came from a female donor with multiple sclerosis, enrolled in a pregnancy study. The CDR3 runs from the conserved cysteine through the conserved F or W. The D gene is left open where the match is weak. The listing skips clone size in some rows; elsewhere it reads once, few, many or a size class.

v_gene	d_gene	abundance	j_gene	CDR3aa	CDR3nt
TRBV4-1	TRBD2	-	TRBJ2-7	CASSQVYGLAGYEQYF	TGCGCCAGCAGCCAAGTCTACGGACTAGCGGGCTACGAGCAGTACTTC
TRBV4-2	-	-	TRBJ2-1	CASSRGLAETPSYNEQFF	TGTGCCAGCAGCAGAGGGTTAGCGGAGACCCCCTCCTACAATGAGCAGTTCTTC
TRBV6-4	TRBD1	-	TRBJ2-1	CATSDRGGHDEQFF	TGTGCCACCTCGGACAGGGGAGGGCACGATGAGCAGTTCTTC
TRBV11-2	TRBD2	-	TRBJ2-7	CASSPGGAYVPVAEQYF	TGTGCCAGCAGCCCGGGGGGGGCGTACGTACCAGTCGCAGAGCAGTACTTC
TRBV5-1	-	-	TRBJ1-6	CASSPARGDEVNSPLHF	TGCGCCAGCAGCCCGGCTCGGGGGGACGAAGTCAATTCACCCCTCCACTTT
TRBV5-1	TRBD2	-	TRBJ2-7	CASSPAGGYEQYF	TGCGCCAGCAGCCCCGCGGGGGGCTACGAGCAGTACTTC
TRBV10-3	-	-	TRBJ2-1	CAISEASPVQVNEQFF	TGTGCCATCAGTGAGGCTTCGCCCGTACAGGTCAATGAGCAGTTCTTC
TRBV5-4	TRBD1	-	TRBJ1-4	CASSPGDRGGEKLFF	TGTGCCAGCAGCCCCGGGGACAGGGGAGGCGAAAAACTGTTTTTT
TRBV4-1	TRBD1	-	TRBJ2-5	CASSQGIGQGAWETQYF	TGCGCCAGCAGCCAAGGGATTGGACAGGGGGCTTGGGAGACCCAGTACTTC
TRBV6-1	TRBD2	-	TRBJ2-1	CASGRSGSYNEQFF	TGTGCCAGCGGACGTAGCGGGAGCTACAATGAGCAGTTCTTC
TRBV5-1	-	-	TRBJ2-7	CASSPRGQFSYEQYF	TGCGCCAGCAGCCCGCGGGGACAGTTCTCCTACGAGCAGTACTTC
TRBV5-6	TRBD1	once	TRBJ2-7	CASSSTGVYGEQYF	TGTGCCAGCAGCTCGACAGGGGTCTACGGCGAGCAGTACTTC
TRBV28	TRBD1	-	TRBJ2-1	CASSRTGTGRGGSYNEQFF	TGTGCCAGCAGTAGAACCGGGACAGGGCGGGGTGGTTCCTACAATGAGCAGTTCTTC
TRBV11-2	-	-	TRBJ2-7	CASSLFPGERSHEQYF	TGTGCCAGCAGCTTATTCCCGGGTGAACGATCCCACGAGCAGTACTTC
TRBV30	TRBD1	-	TRBJ2-7	CAWSDRDEQYF	TGTGCCTGGAGCGACAGGGACGAGCAGTACTTC
TRBV4-1	TRBD2	once	TRBJ2-7	CASSQEPPGRIPYEQYF	TGCGCCAGCAGCCAAGAACCCCCCGGGAGGATCCCCTACGAGCAGTACTTC
TRBV15	-	-	TRBJ1-2	CATSKERGTGGYTF	TGTGCCACCAGCAAGGAGAGGGGGACGGGTGGCTACACCTTC
TRBV5-1	-	-	TRBJ1-5	CASRSGLNSNQPQHF	TGCGCCAGCAGATCGGGACTTAATAGCAATCAGCCCCAGCATTTT
TRBV4-1	-	-	TRBJ1-6	CASSQWPEYNSPLHF	TGCGCCAGCAGCCAATGGCCGGAGTATAATTCACCCCTCCACTTT
TRBV7-8	TRBD2	-	TRBJ2-7	CASTPPAGGTYEQYF	TGTGCCAGCACCCCTCCAGCGGGAGGCACCTACGAGCAGTACTTC
TRBV7-8	TRBD1	-	TRBJ2-4	CASSSGTVRDIQYF	TGTGCCAGCAGCTCCGGGACAGTGAGAGACATTCAGTACTTC
TRBV27	-	once	TRBJ2-1	CASRPRQGLQRVSEQFF	TGTGCCAGCAGACCTCGCCAGGGACTCCAGCGAGTAAGTGAGCAGTTCTTC
TRBV5-1	TRBD1	-	TRBJ1-3	CASSLAQGTSGNTIYF	TGCGCCAGCAGCTTGGCACAGGGGACATCTGGAAACACCATATATTTT
TRBV11-2	TRBD2	-	TRBJ2-3	CASSFLYRASGGTDTQYF	TGTGCCAGCAGCTTTCTCTATAGGGCTAGCGGGGGGACAGATACGCAGTATTTT
TRBV5-3	-	-	TRBJ2-7	CARSLTLAWFEQYF	TGTGCCAGAAGCTTGACGCTAGCTTGGTTCGAGCAGTACTTC
TRBV12-5	TRBD1	-	TRBJ1-1	CASGLGQGATEAFF	TGTGCTAGTGGTTTGGGACAGGGGGCGACTGAAGCTTTCTTT
TRBV28	-	-	TRBJ1-1	CASSFSPPGPNTEAFF	TGTGCCAGCAGTTTTTCCCCCCCAGGGCCCAACACTGAAGCTTTCTTT
TRBV28	-	-	TRBJ2-7	CASSLGSQRYEQYF	TGTGCCAGCAGTTTAGGCTCCCAACGATACGAGCAGTACTTC
TRBV18	-	-	TRBJ1-2	CASSPRGENGYTF	TGTGCCAGCTCACCCAGGGGTGAGAATGGCTACACCTTC
TRBV13	-	-	TRBJ1-1	CASRLRGPVTEAFF	TGTGCCAGCAGACTCAGGGGACCGGTCACTGAAGCTTTCTTT
TRBV11-2	-	-	TRBJ1-1	CASSPAGAPNTEAFF	TGTGCCAGCAGCCCAGCGGGGGCCCCGAACACTGAAGCTTTCTTT
TRBV5-1	-	-	TRBJ2-5	CASSLASRGGETQYF	TGCGCCAGCAGCTTGGCCAGTCGAGGCGGAGAGACCCAGTACTTC
TRBV28	-	-	TRBJ2-7	CASSLGFEQYF	TGTGCCAGCAGTTTAGGCTTCGAGCAGTACTTC
TRBV7-6	-	-	TRBJ1-2	CASSPEWGNSGYGYTF	TGTGCCAGCAGCCCGGAGTGGGGCAACTCGGGCTATGGCTACACCTTC
TRBV7-9	-	-	TRBJ2-1	CASSLAGGGHHNEQFF	TGTGCCAGCAGCTTAGCGGGAGGGGGGCACCACAATGAGCAGTTCTTC
TRBV19	TRBD1	-	TRBJ1-5	CASRWTGNNQPQHF	TGTGCCAGTAGATGGACAGGGAACAATCAGCCCCAGCATTTT
TRBV5-1	TRBD2	-	TRBJ2-7	CASSLVGGEGSEQYF	TGCGCCAGCAGCTTGGTGGGAGGGGAAGGGAGCGAGCAGTACTTC